A single sample gave rise to the 21 T cell receptor beta chains below, sequenced in a study of regulatory T cells in long-lasting Graves disease. Time point indicated: persistent/refractory GD, antithyroid drugs over 5 years with positive TRAb. PBMC-derived RNA was used for the TCR library. Building the TCR beta libraries relied on iRepertoire HTBI primers, and CDR3 regions underwent Arm-PCR. From the multiplex PCR reads, TCRdb called clonotypes with MiXCR, one entry per CDR3 protein. In the table there are some 370,000 distinct CDR3 sequences, more than 20% of which are singletons. The sequenced sample was peripheral blood mononuclear cells (PBMCs), obtained when the disease was refractory, from a patient treated with antithyroid drugs. Receptor source: a female donor with Graves disease.

The rearrangement links TRBV4-1 to TRBJ1-2; no firm D call. V lost 1 base, J lost 4 bases, and 10 bases lay in between. The CDR3 is 14 residues long. CDR1 and CDR2 (germline): MGHRA, YSYEKL. The CDR3 loop is CASSQVGQTYGYTF. The CDR3 DNA reads TGCGCCAGCAGCCAAGTTGGGCAGACCTATGGCTACACCTTC.

This clonotype was found a few times. The CDR3 loop reads CASSVVGFEVADTQYF. The CDR3 DNA sequence: TGTGCCAGCAGTGTTGTTGGGTTTGAAGTAGCAGATACGCAGTATTTT. This chain links TRBV5-5 with TRBJ2-3; D is undetermined. Trimming left V 5 bases short and J 4 bases short, with 20 bases between. Germline values: CDR1 SGHKS, CDR2 YYEKEE (reference sequence). The CDR3 is 16 amino acids.

This clonotype showed up many times. The chain is built from TRBV28 and TRBJ2-7, with D perhaps TRBD1 (5 bases). The V end was cut by 6 bases, the J end by 0 bases, with 12 bases between. Per the germline V gene, CDR1 is MDHEN and CDR2 is SYDVKM. CDR3 size: 14 residues. The CDR3 region is CASSFRDSSYEQYF. The CDR3 region has the DNA TGTGCCAGCAGCTTCAGGGATAGCTCCTACGAGCAGTACTTC. Full variable domain (outside the CDR3, taken from reference TRBV28 and TRBJ2-7): DVKVTQSSRYLVKRTGEKVFLECVQDMDHENMFWYRQDPGLGLRLIYFSYDVKMKEKGDIPEGYSVSREKKERFSLILESASTNQTSMYLCASSFRDSSYEQYFGPGTRLTVT.

The V and J genes are TRBV5-6 and TRBJ1-2; 7 nucleotides agree with TRBD1. The CDR3 runs to 13 residues. Losses at the gene ends were 0 bases for V and 6 bases for J; bases not matched to a gene: 2. CDR1 is SGHDT, CDR2 YYEEEE, per germline. The CDR3 bases are TGTGCCAGCAGCTTGGAAGGGGGCAATGGCTACACCTTC. Residues: CASSLEGGNGYTF.

This clonotype has just a few counts. The chain combines TRBV6-1 with TRBJ1-4, with TRBD1 matching 7 bases. The CDR3 has 16 amino acids. Germline V gene lookup returns CDR1 MNHNS and CDR2 SASEGT. Trimming took 1 base from V and 5 from J; bases not matched to a gene: 7. The CDR3 nucleotides are TGTGCCAGCAGTGAAGGATCGGGACAGAAAAATGAAAAACTGTTTTTT. The encoded protein is CASSEGSGQKNEKLFF.

This sequence joins TRBV6-1 and TRBJ2-2, with 11 bases that match TRBD2. CDR3 length equals 15 residues. Germline trimming cut 7 bases from V and 5 bases from J; bases unmatched to any gene: 6. Germline CDR1 MNHNS, CDR2 SASEGT. The CDR3 DNA follows: TGTGCCAGCACTGGACTAGCGGGTGGGACCGGGGAGCTGTTTTTT. Protein sequence: CASTGLAGGTGELFF.

The V call is TRBV6-1, the J call TRBJ2-1; TRBD2 matches at 10 bases. In germline, CDR1 is MNHNS, CDR2 SASEGT. This CDR3 has 16 residues. The V segment lost 6 bases and the J segment 5 bases; nucleotides outside the gene matches: 10. The CDR3 spells CASSVPSGSPDNEQFF. The DNA of the CDR3 is TGTGCCAGCAGCGTTCCTAGCGGGAGCCCCGACAATGAGCAGTTCTTC.

This clonotype was seen ten or more times. The genes are TRBV28 and TRBJ1-5, with D uncertain. The CDR3 is 16 amino acids. Germline values: CDR1 MDHEN, CDR2 SYDVKM. The V and J ends lost 3 bases and 9 bases respectively, with 21 bases between them. CDR3 nucleotide sequence: TGTGCCAGCAGTTTGTCTCTCAAAGGGTCTCTGGGGCCCCAGCATTTT. Amino acid sequence: CASSLSLKGSLGPQHF. Using reference TRBV28 and TRBJ1-5 for the parts outside the CDR3, the full variable domain is DVKVTQSSRYLVKRTGEKVFLECVQDMDHENMFWYRQDPGLGLRLIYFSYDVKMKEKGDIPEGYSVSREKKERFSLILESASTNQTSMYLCASSLSLKGSLGPQHFGDGTRLSIL.

In its sample, this clonotype was seen a few times. This chain joins TRBV20-1 and TRBJ2-5; 7 bases fit TRBD2. CDR3 size: 14 residues. Germline V gene sequence: CDR1 DFQATT, CDR2 SNEGSKA (reference sequence). J lost 2 bases, V lost 1 base, and 4 bases had no gene match. As DNA, the CDR3 is TGCAGTGCTAGAGTCCCTAGCGGACAAGAGACCCAGTACTTC. This codes for CSARVPSGQETQYF.

This clonotype turned up a few times. The V and J genes are TRBV27 and TRBJ1-4, with a weak D call TRBD1 (5 bases). This CDR3 contains 16 residues. Germline loops: CDR1 MNHEY, CDR2 SMNVEV (reference sequence). Trimming stripped 3 bases from V and 4 bases from J, with 15 bases between. This CDR3 reads CASSFRGGLYNEKLFF. The CDR3 DNA follows: TGTGCCAGCAGTTTTAGGGGTGGTCTTTATAATGAAAAACTGTTTTTT.

This clonotype was observed many times. The chain uses TRBV27 and TRBJ2-4; D is undetermined. The ends were cut back, 0 bases at V and 15 bases at J, with 18 bases in the middle. There are 14 residues in the CDR3. In germline, CDR1 is MNHEY, CDR2 SMNVEV (reference sequence). In nucleotides, the CDR3 is TGTGCCAGCAGTTTATCCCCTGGATTGGAAGCCTCGTACTTC. Translated: CASSLSPGLEASYF.

This clonotype was counted between two and nine times. The chain couples TRBV6-5 to TRBJ2-5, with TRBD1 matching over 12 bases. CDR3 length: 15 amino acids. Germline trimming cut 4 bases from V and 6 bases from J; bases unmatched to any gene: 6. The germline gives CDR1 MNHEY, CDR2 SVGAGI. CDR3 protein: CASSSGTGGWKTQYF. The DNA for the CDR3 is TGTGCCAGCAGTTCCGGGACAGGGGGCTGGAAGACCCAGTACTTC.

This chain uses TRBV6-2 or TRBV6-3 with TRBJ1-1, with unresolved D. The CDR3 consists of 13 residues. V was clipped by 7 bases and J by 10 bases, with 19 bases between them. Germline CDR1 and CDR2: MNHEY and SVGEGT. The CDR3 sequence: CASIGIEVDGAFF. As DNA, the CDR3 is TGTGCCAGCATAGGGATCGAGGTAGACGGAGCTTTCTTT.

The chain couples TRBV6-5 to TRBJ2-3; D is uncertain. The length of the CDR3 is 13 residues. Germline-derived CDR1 and CDR2 are MNHEY and SVGAGI. The germline V and J ends were trimmed by 0 bases and 5 bases, with 6 bases remaining between them. CDR3 residues: CASSYSSIDTQYF. Here the CDR3 DNA reads TGTGCCAGCAGTTACTCTTCCATAGATACGCAGTATTTT.

This clonotype showed up many times. The rearrangement uses TRBV20-1 and TRBJ1-1; 9 bases fit TRBD1. V lost 2 bases and J lost 4; bases outside the gene matches: 5. The germline CDR1 and CDR2 sequences are DFQATT and SNEGSKA (reference sequence). The CDR3 extends over 14 amino acids. The CDR3 protein is CSARKTGGGTEAFF. The CDR3 bases are TGCAGTGCTAGAAAGACAGGGGGTGGCACTGAAGCTTTCTTT.

CDR3 coding DNA: TGCGCCAGCGCTAGCGGGAGTGACACCGGGGAGCTGTTTTTT. Its protein is CASASGSDTGELFF. This chain links TRBV10-2 with TRBJ2-2; 10 positions match TRBD2. The V gene end was trimmed by 8 bases and the J gene end by 3 bases; junction bases not matched to a gene: 3. CDR1 is WSHSY, CDR2 SAAADI, per germline. The CDR3 loop spans 14 amino acids.

In this sample, this clonotype turned up many times. The gene calls are TRBV12-3 or TRBV12-4 and TRBJ1-2; no reliable D call. The ends were cut back, 3 bases at V and 4 bases at J, with 9 bases in the middle. The CDR3 runs to 13 residues. The CDR3: CASSLKRIYGYTF. As DNA, the CDR3 is TGTGCCAGCAGTTTGAAACGGATCTATGGCTACACCTTC.

This clonotype was detected a few times. The chain employs TRBV19 and TRBJ2-2, with D perhaps matching TRBD2 (6 bases). Germline lookup yields CDR1 LNHDA and CDR2 SQIVND (reference sequence). V was clipped by 7 bases and J by 7 bases, with 16 bases between them. This CDR3 has 14 residues. The CDR3 reads CASTLRGGVGELFF. CDR3 coding DNA: TGTGCCAGTACTCTTAGGGGCGGGGTCGGGGAGCTGTTTTTT.

There are a few counts of this clonotype. The CDR3 loop is CASSPLVSAMNTEAFF. The DNA for the CDR3 is TGTGCCAGCAGCCCACTGGTGAGTGCCATGAACACTGAAGCTTTCTTT. The chain uses TRBV7-9 and TRBJ1-1; the D is unclear. V was cut by 5 bases and J by 0 bases, with 16 bases left in between. Germline CDR1 SEHNR, CDR2 FQNEAQ (reference sequence). CDR3 length equals 16 residues.

This clonotype came up many times. The rearrangement links TRBV14 to TRBJ2-7; 7 bases are a match to TRBD2. V shed 0 bases, J shed 3 bases, and the junction held 2 bases outside the gene matches. Germline V gene data show CDR1 as SGHDN and CDR2 as FVKESK. This CDR3 contains 14 residues. Here the CDR3 reads CASSQDRDYYEQYF. The DNA of the CDR3 is TGTGCCAGCAGCCAAGATCGGGACTACTACGAGCAGTACTTC.

This clonotype was observed once. This chain links TRBV7-2 with TRBJ2-7; 10 nucleotides align to TRBD2. The CDR3 extends over 13 amino acids. Germline V lookup: CDR1 SGHTA, CDR2 FQGNSA. J gave up 7 bases and V 5 bases, and 5 bases lay outside the gene matches. CDR3: CASSPSGRPEQYF. The CDR3 bases are TGTGCCAGCAGCCCTAGCGGGAGACCGGAGCAGTACTTC.